The present entry profiles one TCR beta chain with its context. Per germline, CDR1 SGHAT and CDR2 FQNNGV. The CDR3 has 16 amino acids. V was pared by 6 bases and J by 1 base, with 15 bases between. The authors' processing: Reference gene primers were amplified, and this amplification served to estimate nucleated cell counts. Clones were read by immunoSEQ multiplex PCR, and TCRdb kept only the in-frame ones, dropping some. The V and J calls and clone size are taken from that table; D and trimming were inferred from the DNA. Among 300,000 or so clones listed, 80% to 90% were seen once. This entry belongs to a study of blood T cell repertoires in COVID-19. Study at large: Nucleic acid was either cDNA or gDNA, and it came from T cells, B-cell-depleted T cells, or PBMCs.

The chain has TRBV11-2 and TRBJ2-2, with D possibly TRBD2 on 5 matching bases. The sequencing sample was made of peripheral blood. This receptor was identified in a woman in her thirties or forties with acute or convalescent COVID-19. In nucleotides, the CDR3 is TGTGCCAGCAGAAGATTGGCCGGGAAGAACACCGGGGAGCTGTTTTTT. Amino acid sequence: CASRRLAGKNTGELFF.